This entry lists 32 T cell receptor beta chains sequenced from one sample in a study of T cell changes during pregnancy in multiple sclerosis. Libraries were prepared by immunoSEQ multiplex PCR; TCRdb keeps only in-frame clonotypes and omits some of them. The top ten hold about 3% of the sample, which has fewer than 130,000 clones, more than 85% seen once. This material consisted of peripheral blood, taken after pregnancy. All receptors come from a female donor with multiple sclerosis, enrolled in a pregnancy study.

V usage is TRBV27 and J usage is TRBJ2-7; possible D gene TRBD2, 6 bases. The CDR3 contains 15 residues. V was pared by 4 bases and J by 4 bases, with 17 bases between. CDR1 is MNHEY, CDR2 SMNVEV, per germline (reference sequence). CDR3 amino acids: CASSSTGTAEYEQYF. CDR3 sequence (DNA): TGTGCCAGCAGTTCTACCGGGACTGCCGAATACGAGCAGTACTTC.

The chain combines TRBV7-9 with TRBJ2-7, with D tentatively TRBD2 (5 bases). The CDR3 contains 15 residues. The germline V and J ends were trimmed by 5 bases and 7 bases, with 21 bases remaining between them. The germline CDR1 and CDR2 sequences are SEHNR and FQNEAQ (reference sequence). The CDR3 protein is CASSPPRQTPGEQYF. DNA for the CDR3: TGTGCCAGCAGCCCCCCCCGACAAACCCCGGGGGAGCAGTACTTC.

This clone occurred once. The chain couples TRBV27 to TRBJ1-1; possibly TRBD1 for D (5 bases). Germline V gives CDR1 MNHEY, CDR2 SMNVEV (reference sequence). The CDR3 runs 14 residues. Trimming pared 0 bases from V and 0 bases from J, leaving 5 bases between. CDR3 DNA: TGTGCCAGCAGTTTATCAGGGGTGAACACTGAAGCTTTCTTT. Encoded protein: CASSLSGVNTEAFF.

The chain links TRBV5-1 to TRBJ2-5, with 9 bases lining up with TRBD2. The CDR3 runs 13 residues. Per germline, CDR1 SGHRS and CDR2 YFSETQ. The V and J ends lost 5 bases and 3 bases, in that order; junction bases with no gene match: 2. The CDR3 loop is CASRRGGEETQYF. Here the CDR3 DNA reads TGCGCCAGCAGACGCGGGGGGGAAGAGACCCAGTACTTC.

The CDR3 region has the DNA TGCGCCAGCAGCCTCAGGCTACTTTCAGACCGATCCACCGGTATGAACACTGAAGCTTTCTTT. Residues: CASSLRLLSDRSTGMNTEAFF. V is TRBV5-1 and J is TRBJ1-1, with no clear D. CDR3 length equals 21 residues. Germline V gene data show CDR1 as SGHRS and CDR2 as YFSETQ. Trimming pared 4 bases from V and 0 bases from J, leaving 31 bases between.

This chain joins TRBV5-1 and TRBJ2-3; 8 bases are shared with TRBD1. The germline gives CDR1 SGHRS, CDR2 YFSETQ. The junction had 6 bases not matched to a gene; V was cut back by 3 bases and J by 3 bases. The CDR3 has 15 amino acids. The CDR3 coding sequence is TGCGCCAGCAGCTCGTCGACAGGGGCGACAGATACGCAGTATTTT. This gives the protein CASSSSTGATDTQYF.

The rearrangement uses TRBV19 and TRBJ2-5, with 7 bases fitting TRBD1. CDR1 LNHDA and CDR2 SQIVND come from the germline V gene (reference sequence). Trimming cost V 4 bases and J 2 bases; bases outside gene matches: 10. The CDR3 runs to 16 residues. The CDR3 loop reads CASSTTDRARQETQYF. In DNA form, the CDR3 reads TGTGCCAGTAGTACGACAGACAGGGCCCGTCAAGAGACCCAGTACTTC.

This clone turned up a few times. The V gene is TRBV9, the J gene TRBJ2-3, with TRBD1 identical over 11 bases. CDR1 and CDR2 (germline): SGDLS, YYNGEE. Trimming took 0 bases from V and 8 from J; bases not matched to a gene: 5. This CDR3 contains 15 residues. The CDR3 coding sequence is TGTGCCAGCAGCGTAGAGCGGACAGGGGGCAGTACGCAGTATTTT. This encodes CASSVERTGGSTQYF.

V gene TRBV6-1 combines with J gene TRBJ2-3; D may be TRBD1 (6 bases). The CDR3 sequence is 15 residues long. Germline CDR1 reads MNHNS; CDR2 reads SASEGT. Trimming took off 7 bases at V and 1 base at J, with 15 bases between the two ends. The DNA for the CDR3 is TGTGCCAGCACCCACAGGGAGTCGGGCACAGATACGCAGTATTTT. Translation gives CASTHRESGTDTQYF.

The chain employs TRBV5-4 and TRBJ2-7; TRBD2 agrees at 11 bases. The V gene end was trimmed by 4 bases and the J gene end by 3 bases; junction bases not matched to a gene: 3. The CDR3 covers 14 residues. Germline V gene sequence: CDR1 SGHNT, CDR2 YYREEE (reference sequence). CDR3 in DNA: TGTGCCAGCAGCAAGGGACTAGCGGACTACGAGCAGTACTTC. Residues: CASSKGLADYEQYF.

This chain joins TRBV6-5 and TRBJ2-7; possible D gene TRBD2, 6 bases. The CDR3 totals 13 residues. V gave up 5 bases and J gave up 2 bases, with 10 bases separating them. Germline assignment: CDR1 MNHEY and CDR2 SVGAGI. The CDR3 DNA follows: TGTGCCAGCAGTGCGGGGACCCCCTACGAGCAGTACTTC. As protein: CASSAGTPYEQYF.

The rearrangement uses TRBV2 and TRBJ2-1; D perhaps matches TRBD1 (5 bases). Deletions cut 7 bases from V and 5 bases from J, with 18 bases between. This CDR3 is built from 15 residues. CDR1 SNHLY and CDR2 FYNNEI come from the germline V gene. The CDR3 bases are TGTGCCAGCATTTCCCCGACAGATTCTAACAATGAGCAGTTCTTC. Its translation: CASISPTDSNNEQFF. The entire variable domain, with the rest obtained from reference TRBV2 and TRBJ2-1, is as follows: EPEVTQTPSHQVTQMGQEVILRCVPISNHLYFYWYRQILGQKVEFLVSFYNNEISEKSEIFDDQFSVERPDGSNFTLKIRSTKLEDSAMYFCASISPTDSNNEQFFGPGTRLTVL.

This chain joins TRBV6-5 and TRBJ2-3, with D tentatively TRBD2 (6 bases). CDR3 length: 14 residues. V lost 2 bases to trimming and J lost 1 base, with 7 bases between them. From germline, CDR1 is MNHEY and CDR2 SVGAGI. CDR3 in DNA: TGTGCCAGCAGTTACAGGGAGGGCACAGATACGCAGTATTTT. This codes for CASSYREGTDTQYF.

The chain links TRBV11-2 to TRBJ2-1; 9 nucleotides line up with TRBD2. CDR1 SGHAT and CDR2 FQNNGV come from the germline V gene. The CDR3 totals 17 residues. Trimming at V came to 1 base and at J to 6 bases, leaving 10 bases not matched to a gene. The CDR3, as DNA: TGTGCCAGCAGCTTAGCCTGGGTGCGGGGGGGCCCCAATGAGCAGTTCTTC. It specifies CASSLAWVRGGPNEQFF. Filled out from reference TRBV11-2 and TRBJ2-1, the complete variable domain reads EAGVAQSPRYKIIEKRQSVAFWCNPISGHATLYWYQQILGQGPKLLIQFQNNGVVDDSQLPKDRFSAERLKGVDSTLKIQPAKLEDSAVYLCASSLAWVRGGPNEQFFGPGTRLTVL.

The CDR3 region is CASSLSGGSTAFF. In nucleotides, the CDR3 is TGTGCCAGCAGCTTAAGCGGGGGAAGTACAGCTTTCTTT. V gene TRBV7-8 combines with J gene TRBJ1-1, with a possible D match to TRBD1 (5 bases). The CDR3 is 13 residues long. Germline CDR1 reads SGHVS; CDR2 reads FQNEAQ. V was trimmed by 2 bases and J by 10 bases, leaving 14 bases between them.

CDR3 nucleotide sequence: TGTGCCAGCATGTTCGGGTGGGGCGGCTACACCTTC. Its protein product is CASMFGWGGYTF. The chain recombines TRBV2 with TRBJ1-2, with a possible D match to TRBD1 (5 bases). The V end was cut by 7 bases, the J end by 8 bases, with 14 bases between. Germline CDR1 reads SNHLY; CDR2 reads FYNNEI. The CDR3 is 12 amino acids. Based on the CDR3 plus reference TRBV2 and TRBJ1-2, the full variable domain is EPEVTQTPSHQVTQMGQEVILRCVPISNHLYFYWYRQILGQKVEFLVSFYNNEISEKSEIFDDQFSVERPDGSNFTLKIRSTKLEDSAMYFCASMFGWGGYTFGSGTRLTVV.

The chain couples TRBV13 to TRBJ2-2, with D possibly TRBD2 on 5 matching bases. The CDR3 extends over 14 amino acids. Germline assignment: CDR1 PRHDT and CDR2 FYEKMQ (reference sequence). Trimming took off 8 bases at V and 3 bases at J, with 13 bases between the two ends. For the CDR3, the DNA is TGTGCCAGCTTTGAGGGAACTCACACCGGGGAGCTGTTTTTT. Its protein product is CASFEGTHTGELFF.

The chain couples TRBV20-1 to TRBJ1-3, with D perhaps matching TRBD1 (5 bases). This CDR3 spans 11 amino acids. The V end was cut by 6 bases, the J end by 4 bases, with 7 bases between. From germline, CDR1 is DFQATT and CDR2 SNEGSKA (reference sequence). The CDR3 protein is CSAAGGNTIYF. The CDR3 DNA sequence: TGCAGTGCGGCAGGGGGAAACACCATATATTTT.

The chain recombines TRBV10-3 with TRBJ2-6, with 7 bases that match TRBD1. CDR1 is ENHRY and CDR2 is SYGVKD in the germline V gene. CDR3 size: 17 residues. The junction had 12 bases not matched to a gene; V was cut back by 10 bases and J by 0 bases. CDR3 DNA sequence: TGTGCCACCGGACAGGACCTTATATTCTCTGGGGCCAACGTCCTGACTTTC. Amino acid sequence: CATGQDLIFSGANVLTF.

This clone was observed a single time. The chain couples TRBV2 to TRBJ2-1; no reliable D call. CDR1 and CDR2 (germline): SNHLY, FYNNEI. This CDR3 is 16 amino acids long. Trimming shortened V by 6 bases and J by 0 bases, and 15 bases separated the two germline ends. CDR3 sequence (DNA): TGTGCCAGCAGCTCCTTTCCGAGTTTCTCCTACAATGAGCAGTTCTTC. Translation gives CASSSFPSFSYNEQFF.

The chain's CDR3 is CAWSRSGKLFF. The CDR3 DNA reads as TGTGCCTGGAGTCGGTCTGGAAAACTGTTTTTT. The chain joins TRBV30 to TRBJ1-4; D is uncertain. V shed 2 bases and J shed 10 bases, with 8 bases lying between them. The CDR3 totals 11 residues. Germline lookup yields CDR1 GTSNPN and CDR2 SVGIG (reference sequence).

The rearrangement joins TRBV6-5 to TRBJ2-3; D is perhaps TRBD2 (5 bases). Germline V gives CDR1 MNHEY, CDR2 SVGAGI. The CDR3 covers 15 residues. V lost 0 bases and J lost 4, with 11 bases in between. CDR3 protein: CASSYSRTGADTQYF. The CDR3 coding sequence is TGTGCCAGCAGTTACTCCCGGACTGGGGCAGATACGCAGTATTTT.

The chain uses TRBV5-6 and TRBJ2-7; TRBD1 agrees at 8 bases. J was trimmed by 1 base and V by 4 bases; bases with no gene match: 10. CDR1 and CDR2 (germline): SGHDT, YYEEEE. CDR3 length: 16 residues. The CDR3 nucleotides read TGTGCCAGCAGCCCCAAAGGTGGACAGGGTTCCTACGAGCAGTACTTC. It encodes CASSPKGGQGSYEQYF.

The chain uses TRBV7-6 and TRBJ1-1; 7 bases agree with TRBD1. The ends lost 6 bases at V and 1 base at J; junction bases unmatched: 8. From germline, CDR1 is SGHVS and CDR2 FNYEAQ. This CDR3 contains 15 residues. The CDR3 sequence is CASRDHRGRNTEAFF. In DNA, the CDR3 is TGTGCCAGCAGGGACCACAGGGGTCGGAACACTGAAGCTTTCTTT.

The gene calls are TRBV29-1 and TRBJ2-5, with TRBD1 identical over 10 bases. This CDR3 comprises 14 residues. Germline V lookup: CDR1 SQVTM, CDR2 ANQGSEA. V lost 1 base to trimming and J lost 5 bases; unmatched junction nucleotides: 4. The CDR3 sequence is CSVEVLDRGETQYF. CDR3 nucleotides: TGCAGCGTTGAAGTTCTGGACAGGGGGGAGACCCAGTACTTC. Full variable domain (remainder filled in from reference TRBV29-1 and TRBJ2-5): SAVISQKPSRDICQRGTSLTIQCQVDSQVTMMFWYRQQPGQSLTLIATANQGSEATYESGFVIDKFPISRPNLTFSTLTVSNMSPEDSSIYLCSVEVLDRGETQYFGPGTRLLVL.

The chain has TRBV7-9 and TRBJ2-5; no reliable D call. Looked up from germline, CDR1 is SEHNR and CDR2 is FQNEAQ (reference sequence). Trimming shortened V by 4 bases and J by 0 bases, and 9 bases separated the two germline ends. CDR3 size: 14 residues. CDR3 amino acids: CASSSTEYQETQYF. The DNA for the CDR3 is TGTGCCAGCAGCTCTACAGAGTACCAAGAGACCCAGTACTTC.

DNA of the CDR3: TGTGCCAGCTCACAGGGGACAGGGACGACCTACGAGCAGTACTTC. The encoded protein is CASSQGTGTTYEQYF. The chain combines TRBV18 with TRBJ2-7; TRBD1 matches 9 bases. V was clipped by 4 bases and J by 2 bases; unmatched bases: 6. This CDR3 is built from 15 residues. Germline-derived CDR1 and CDR2 are KGHSH and LQKENI.

This rearrangement joins TRBV6-1 to TRBJ1-5; 10 nucleotides agree with TRBD1. The length of the CDR3 is 15 residues. The V gene end was trimmed by 8 bases and the J gene end by 6 bases; junction bases not matched to a gene: 10. Germline V gives CDR1 MNHNS, CDR2 SASEGT. CDR3 sequence: CASSLDRGIGQPQHF. The CDR3 region has the DNA TGTGCCAGCTCACTGGACAGGGGGATAGGTCAGCCCCAGCATTTT.

The V call is TRBV10-1, the J call TRBJ2-7; no clear D gene. Trimming took off 3 bases at V and 4 bases at J, with 4 bases between the two ends. The CDR3 spans 11 residues. The germline V gene has CDR1 WNHNN and CDR2 SYGVQD (reference sequence). CDR3 region: CASSDSYEQYF. CDR3 nucleotides: TGCGCCAGCAGTGACAGTTACGAGCAGTACTTC.

The V gene is TRBV29-1, the J gene TRBJ2-1, with 7 positions matching TRBD1. V shed 5 bases, J shed 7 bases, and the junction held 5 bases outside the gene matches. The germline V gene has CDR1 SQVTM and CDR2 ANQGSEA. CDR3 length: 12 amino acids. The DNA for the CDR3 is TGCAGCGTTCCCCACAGGGGAAATGAGCAGTTCTTC. Amino acid sequence: CSVPHRGNEQFF.

This chain links TRBV18 with TRBJ1-4, with D unresolved. CDR3 length: 15 residues. Trimming shortened V by 6 bases and J by 5 bases, and 16 bases separated the two germline ends. Germline assignment: CDR1 KGHSH and CDR2 LQKENI. The DNA for the CDR3 is TGTGCCAGCTCCCCGCGGAGCGGGAACAATGAAAAACTGTTTTTT. Protein product: CASSPRSGNNEKLFF.

This chain joins TRBV7-3 and TRBJ2-1; possible D gene TRBD2, 6 bases. V was trimmed by 2 bases and J by 0 bases, leaving 11 bases between them. The CDR3 length is 16 residues. Germline V CDR1 and CDR2: SGHTA, FQGTGA. CDR3 in DNA: TGTGCCAGCAGCTTACTCGGGGGAAGCTCCTACAATGAGCAGTTCTTC. Protein sequence: CASSLLGGSSYNEQFF.